These 3 T cell receptor beta chains were sequenced from one sample in a study of blood T cell repertoires in COVID-19. The repertoire was sequenced with immunoSEQ multiplex PCR; TCRdb's copy has only in-frame clones and lacks some. The profile covers approximately 150,000 clones, with 79% appearing a single time and 8.1% taken by the ten largest. The sequencing input was peripheral blood. Receptor source: a woman aged 55-75 years with COVID-19, enrolled during active disease.

This clone has just one count. The chain couples TRBV7-2 to TRBJ2-2; 8 nucleotides agree with TRBD1. Per germline, CDR1 SGHTA and CDR2 FQGNSA. This CDR3 region has 15 residues. Trimming removed 5 bases from V and 1 base from J; junction bases left unmatched: 3. CDR3 region: CASSNGQGNTGELFF. The CDR3 coding sequence is TGTGCCAGCAGCAACGGACAGGGGAACACCGGGGAGCTGTTTTTT.

The rearrangement joins TRBV4-2 to TRBJ1-4; 7 nucleotides line up with TRBD1. Germline V gene sequence: CDR1 LGHNA, CDR2 YNFKEQ. CDR3 length: 15 amino acids. V lost 4 bases and J lost 1; bases outside the gene matches: 3. As DNA, the CDR3 is TGTGCCAGCAGCCTAAACAGGGGAACTAATGAAAAACTGTTTTTT. Translated, it gives CASSLNRGTNEKLFF.

The chain links TRBV11-3 to TRBJ2-2; possible D gene TRBD1, 5 bases. V lost 6 bases and J lost 4, with 12 bases in between. The CDR3 sequence is 14 residues long. Germline CDR1 and CDR2: SGHNT and YENEEA. CDR3 DNA: TGTGCCAGCAGTATGGGGCTTGGCACCGGGGAGCTGTTTTTT. Residues: CASSMGLGTGELFF. Combining the CDR3 with reference TRBV11-3 and TRBJ2-2 gives the whole variable domain EAGVVQSPRYKIIEKKQPVAFWCNPISGHNTLYWYLQNLGQGPELLIRYENEEAVDDSQLPKDRFSAERLKGVDSTLKIQPAELGDSAVYLCASSMGLGTGELFFGEGSRLTVL.